The 2 T cell receptor beta chains listed next were all sequenced from one sample in a study of T cell responses to AZD1222 COVID-19 vaccine. TCRdb keeps only in-frame clones here, not all; method: immunoSEQ multiplex PCR. Found here are some 97,000 clones, around 90% of them singletons; the top ten hold 1.5% to 2%. The source was peripheral blood, collected on day 0 of AZD1222 vaccination. The receptors originated from an adult in good health.

The J gene is TRBJ2-7, the V gene TRBV5-1; 10 bases agree with TRBD1. CDR1 SGHRS and CDR2 YFSETQ come from the germline V gene. The CDR3 length is 15 residues. Unmatched junction bases numbered 11, after V lost 7 bases and J lost 4 bases. The CDR3 spells CASGVTGTGVYEQYF. The DNA of the CDR3 is TGCGCCAGCGGGGTAACCGGGACAGGGGTTTACGAGCAGTACTTC.

The V and J genes are TRBV27 and TRBJ2-4; D remains unclear. Trimming stripped 7 bases from V and 3 bases from J, with 10 bases between. CDR1 is MNHEY and CDR2 is SMNVEV in the germline V gene (reference sequence). CDR3 length: 13 amino acids. DNA for the CDR3: TGTGCCAGCACGGAAACAGACAAAAACATTCAGTACTTC. Translation gives CASTETDKNIQYF.